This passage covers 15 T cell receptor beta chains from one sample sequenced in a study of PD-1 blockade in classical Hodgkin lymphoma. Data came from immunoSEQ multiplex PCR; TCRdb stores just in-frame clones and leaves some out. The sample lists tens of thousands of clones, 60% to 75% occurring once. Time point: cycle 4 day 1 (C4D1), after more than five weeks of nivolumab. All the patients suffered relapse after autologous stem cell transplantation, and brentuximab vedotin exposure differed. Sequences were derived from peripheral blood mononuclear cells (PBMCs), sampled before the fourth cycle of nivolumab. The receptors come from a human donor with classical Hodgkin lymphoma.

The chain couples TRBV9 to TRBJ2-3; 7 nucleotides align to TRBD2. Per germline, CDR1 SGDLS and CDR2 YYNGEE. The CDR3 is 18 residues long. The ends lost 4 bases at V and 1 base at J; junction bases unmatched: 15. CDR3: CASSPRTSVQRRTDTQYF. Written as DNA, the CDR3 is TGTGCCAGCAGCCCTCGGACTAGTGTGCAGCGGCGCACAGATACGCAGTATTTT. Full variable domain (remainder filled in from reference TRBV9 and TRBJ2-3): DSGVTQTPKHLITATGQRVTLRCSPRSGDLSVYWYQQSLDQGLQFLIQYYNGEERAKGNILERFSAQQFPDLHSELNLSSLELGDSALYFCASSPRTSVQRRTDTQYFGPGTRLTVL.

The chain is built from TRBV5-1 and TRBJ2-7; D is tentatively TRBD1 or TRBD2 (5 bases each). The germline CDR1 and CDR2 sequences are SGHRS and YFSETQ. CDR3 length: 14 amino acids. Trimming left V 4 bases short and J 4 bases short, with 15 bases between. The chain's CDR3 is CASSADPEGYEQYF. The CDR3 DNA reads TGCGCCAGCAGCGCGGATCCTGAGGGGTACGAGCAGTACTTC.

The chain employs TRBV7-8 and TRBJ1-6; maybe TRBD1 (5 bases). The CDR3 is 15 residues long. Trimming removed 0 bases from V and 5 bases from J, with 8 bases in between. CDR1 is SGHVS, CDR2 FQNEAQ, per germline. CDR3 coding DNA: TGTGCCAGCAGCTTAGCGTCACAGGATAATTCACCCCTCCACTTT. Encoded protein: CASSLASQDNSPLHF.

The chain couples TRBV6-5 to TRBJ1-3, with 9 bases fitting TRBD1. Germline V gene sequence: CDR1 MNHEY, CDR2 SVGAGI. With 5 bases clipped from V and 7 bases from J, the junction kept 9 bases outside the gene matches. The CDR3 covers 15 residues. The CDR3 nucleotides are TGTGCCAGCAGTGCACAGGGGGCTCGGGGGAACACCATATATTTT. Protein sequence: CASSAQGARGNTIYF.

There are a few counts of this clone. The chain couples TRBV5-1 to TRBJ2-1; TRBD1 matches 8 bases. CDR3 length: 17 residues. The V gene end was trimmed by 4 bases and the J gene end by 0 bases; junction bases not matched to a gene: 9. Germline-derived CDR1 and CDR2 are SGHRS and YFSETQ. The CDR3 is CASSNRQGQSSYNEQFF. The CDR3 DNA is TGCGCCAGCAGCAACCGACAGGGGCAGAGCTCCTACAATGAGCAGTTCTTC. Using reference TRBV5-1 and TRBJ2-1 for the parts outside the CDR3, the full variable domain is KAGVTQTPRYLIKTRGQQVTLSCSPISGHRSVSWYQQTPGQGLQFLFEYFSETQRNKGNFPGRFSGRQFSNSRSEMNVSTLELGDSALYLCASSNRQGQSSYNEQFFGPGTRLTVL.

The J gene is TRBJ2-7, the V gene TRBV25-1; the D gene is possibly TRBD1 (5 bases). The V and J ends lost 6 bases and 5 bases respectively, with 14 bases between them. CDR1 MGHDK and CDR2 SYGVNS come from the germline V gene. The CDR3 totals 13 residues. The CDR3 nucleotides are TGTGCCAGCAGGGCCGTCACAGGACACGAGCAGTACTTC. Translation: CASRAVTGHEQYF.

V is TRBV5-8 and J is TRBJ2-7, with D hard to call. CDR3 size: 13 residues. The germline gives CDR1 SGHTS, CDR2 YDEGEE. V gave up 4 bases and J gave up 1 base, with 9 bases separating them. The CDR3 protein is CASSLGYSYEQYF. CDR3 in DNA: TGTGCCAGCAGCCTGGGGTATTCCTACGAGCAGTACTTC.

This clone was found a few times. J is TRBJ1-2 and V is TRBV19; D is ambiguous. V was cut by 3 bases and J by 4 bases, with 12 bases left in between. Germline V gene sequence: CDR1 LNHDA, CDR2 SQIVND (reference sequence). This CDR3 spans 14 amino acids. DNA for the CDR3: TGTGCCAGTAGTATCGCAGAGTTTTCCTATGGCTACACCTTC. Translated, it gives CASSIAEFSYGYTF.

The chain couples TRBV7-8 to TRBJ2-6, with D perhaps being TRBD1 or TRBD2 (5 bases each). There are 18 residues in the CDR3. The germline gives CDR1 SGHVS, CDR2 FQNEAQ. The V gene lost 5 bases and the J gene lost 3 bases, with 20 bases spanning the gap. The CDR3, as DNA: TGTGCCAGCAGCACTCAATGGGGTCGGGGCTATGGGGCCAACGTCCTGACTTTC. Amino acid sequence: CASSTQWGRGYGANVLTF.

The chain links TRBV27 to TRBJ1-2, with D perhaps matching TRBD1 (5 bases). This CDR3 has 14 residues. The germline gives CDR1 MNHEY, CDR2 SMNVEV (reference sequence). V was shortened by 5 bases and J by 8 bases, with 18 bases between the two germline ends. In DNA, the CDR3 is TGTGCCAGCAGTCCCCTCTTCCAGGGAGGAGGCTACACCTTC. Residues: CASSPLFQGGGYTF.

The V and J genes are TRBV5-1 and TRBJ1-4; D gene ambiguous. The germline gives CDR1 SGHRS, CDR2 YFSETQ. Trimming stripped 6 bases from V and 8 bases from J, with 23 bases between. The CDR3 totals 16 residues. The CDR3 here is CASTHSGRTFGEKLFF. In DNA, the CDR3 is TGCGCCAGCACTCATTCTGGACGGACCTTTGGGGAAAAACTGTTTTTT. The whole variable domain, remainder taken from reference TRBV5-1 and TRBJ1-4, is KAGVTQTPRYLIKTRGQQVTLSCSPISGHRSVSWYQQTPGQGLQFLFEYFSETQRNKGNFPGRFSGRQFSNSRSEMNVSTLELGDSALYLCASTHSGRTFGEKLFFGSGTQLSVL.

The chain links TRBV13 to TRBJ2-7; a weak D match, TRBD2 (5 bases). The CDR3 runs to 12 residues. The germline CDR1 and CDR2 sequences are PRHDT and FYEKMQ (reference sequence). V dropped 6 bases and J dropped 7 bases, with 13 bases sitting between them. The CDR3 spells CASRFGPGEQYF. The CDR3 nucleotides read TGTGCCAGCAGATTTGGGCCGGGGGAGCAGTACTTC.

CDR3 protein: CASSKETSGGQQYF. The DNA for the CDR3 is TGTGCCAGCAGTAAGGAAACTAGCGGGGGTCAACAGTACTTC. The V call is TRBV2, the J call TRBJ2-7, with TRBD2 matching 11 bases. The germline V gene encodes CDR1 SNHLY and CDR2 FYNNEI. V shed 5 bases and J 10 bases; nucleotides not matched to a gene: 10. This CDR3 is built from 14 residues.

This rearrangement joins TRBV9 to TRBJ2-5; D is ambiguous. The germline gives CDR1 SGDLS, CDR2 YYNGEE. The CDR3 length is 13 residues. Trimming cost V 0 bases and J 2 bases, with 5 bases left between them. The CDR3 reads CASSVAPQETQYF. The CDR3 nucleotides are TGTGCCAGCAGCGTAGCTCCGCAAGAGACCCAGTACTTC. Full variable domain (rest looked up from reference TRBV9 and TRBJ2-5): DSGVTQTPKHLITATGQRVTLRCSPRSGDLSVYWYQQSLDQGLQFLIQYYNGEERAKGNILERFSAQQFPDLHSELNLSSLELGDSALYFCASSVAPQETQYFGPGTRLLVL.

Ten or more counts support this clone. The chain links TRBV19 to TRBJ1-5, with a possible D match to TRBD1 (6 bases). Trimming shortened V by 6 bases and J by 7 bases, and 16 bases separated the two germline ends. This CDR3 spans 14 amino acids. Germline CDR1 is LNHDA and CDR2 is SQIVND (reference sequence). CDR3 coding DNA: TGTGCCAGTAGGGACCGGGACAAACCCCAGCCCCAGCATTTT. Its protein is CASRDRDKPQPQHF.